This TCR beta chain was retrieved from a study of T-cell reconstitution after alpha-beta-depleted transplantation in children. The study's findings and limits: It was reported that alpha-beta T cells came from several hundred expanded graft clones (about two months after transplant). Hyperexpanded clones declined; after one year, newly produced T cells mostly supplied diversity.

Unique molecular identifiers were incorporated into the prepared TCRbeta library. TCRdb reprocessed the PCR reads with MiXCR, giving one entry per CDR3 protein. The sample shows around 700,000 distinct CDR3 sequences, roughly 13% of them seen only once. Germline V lookup: CDR1 SQVTM, CDR2 ANQGSEA. CDR3 length equals 13 residues. V was clipped by 6 bases and J by 5 bases, with 17 bases between them. As for this clonotype: Its matching antigen is unknown.

This receptor was identified in a girl aged 2 to 9 with congenital amegakaryocytic thrombocytopenia, due to receive a stem cell transplant. Sequenced material: PBMCs, taken before TCRalphabeta/CD19-depleted stem cell transplant. This chain joins TRBV29-1 and TRBJ2-7, with D perhaps being TRBD1 or TRBD2 (5 bases each). DNA of the CDR3: TGCAGCGTCAACCTGCGAGGGGACCACGAGCAGTACTTC. Its translation: CSVNLRGDHEQYF.